This T cell receptor (beta chain) came from a study of T cell repertoires in ileal Crohn's disease. Points from the study as a whole: The median delay to postoperative endoscopy was about 7 months. Endoscopic recurrence occurred in every patient whose clonality exceeded 26.8%.

Time point defined: neoterminal ileum biopsy at postoperative endoscopy, about 6 months after surgery. Patients were adults with ileal or ileocolonic Crohn's disease needing resection. For this clone: Its antigen is unknown.

Here immunoSEQ multiplex PCR was the method, and the copy in TCRdb shows in-frame clones only, minus some. The repertoire holds about 7,200 clones, 60% to 75% seen once, with more than 7% in the top ten. The specimen was ileal tissue. The TCR originated in an adult with Crohn's disease.

The CDR3 sequence: CASSLEASPSEKLFF. The CDR3 DNA follows: TGCGCCAGCAGCTTGGAAGCGTCCCCCAGTGAAAAACTGTTTTTT. This chain joins TRBV5-1 and TRBJ1-4; D gene unclear. The V and J ends lost 0 bases and 7 bases respectively, with 13 bases between them. The CDR3 is made up of 15 amino acids. Germline CDR1 SGHRS, CDR2 YFSETQ.